This T cell receptor (beta chain) was sequenced for a study of blood T cell repertoires in COVID-19. This CDR3 contains 16 residues. This table comes from immunoSEQ multiplex PCR, and its TCRdb copy is limited to in-frame clones, with some not included. The table records about 190,000 clones, more than 70% of them present only once. Source material: peripheral blood. This TCR came from a woman of 80 years or more with active or convalescent COVID-19. The chain couples TRBV21-1 to TRBJ2-2; TRBD1 is taken as the D call from the table, unchecked against the DNA. TRBV21-1 is shown as a pseudogene. In nucleotides, the CDR3 is TGTGCCAGCCCACGAGGGGGAATAGGAGACACCGGGGAGCTGTTTTTT. This translates into CASPRGGIGDTGELFF.